One and the same sample provided the 9 T cell receptor beta chains below, sequenced in a study of CD4 T cells in relation to SARS-CoV-2 and coronaviruses. The data were produced by immunoSEQ multiplex PCR, yet TCRdb's version contains in-frame clones alone and is incomplete. This repertoire shows approximately 11,000 clones, under 80% found once; its top ten account for about a sixth. Their antigens are not known. The unexposed donors gave CD4+ T cells in about 2010-2019, prior to COVID-19. CD4+ T cells were isolated from the cells after around 9 days of culture. Specimen: CD4+ T cells from PBMCs, cultured in vitro. All receptors come from a human donor in good health.

This chain uses TRBV11-2 with TRBJ2-3, with TRBD2 identical over 9 bases. The ends lost 4 bases at V and 2 bases at J; junction bases unmatched: 7. Germline-derived CDR1 and CDR2 are SGHAT and FQNNGV. The CDR3 has 16 amino acids. DNA for the CDR3: TGTGCCAGCAGCTCCGCCGCGGGGGGGGACACAGATACGCAGTATTTT. As protein: CASSSAAGGDTDTQYF.

The gene calls are TRBV20-1 and TRBJ2-1; no clear D. CDR1 DFQATT and CDR2 SNEGSKA come from the germline V gene (reference sequence). This CDR3 is built from 14 residues. Trimming removed 3 bases from V and 5 bases from J, with 14 bases in between. CDR3 nucleotides: TGCAGTGCTAGTCCGACAATTTCTGACAATGAGCAGTTCTTC. Translated, it gives CSASPTISDNEQFF.

The rearrangement uses TRBV2 and TRBJ2-4, with D uncertain. The V gene lost 1 base and the J gene lost 1 base, with 5 bases spanning the gap. This CDR3 is built from 14 residues. The germline V gene has CDR1 SNHLY and CDR2 FYNNEI. As DNA, the CDR3 is TGTGCCAGCAGTGAAGGAGTTGCCAAAAACATTCAGTACTTC. Protein product: CASSEGVAKNIQYF.

The chain carries TRBV21-1 and TRBJ2-1; the listed D gene, TRBD2, was not tested against the DNA. TRBV21-1 is deemed a pseudogene. This CDR3 spans 16 amino acids. CDR3: CASSMDSGDLRNEQFF. The CDR3 DNA sequence: TGTGCCAGCAGCATGGACAGCGGGGACCTTAGAAATGAGCAGTTCTTC.

This clone was picked up a small number of times. The chain employs TRBV19 and TRBJ1-6, with TRBD1 as a possible D gene (6 bases). The CDR3 consists of 13 residues. CDR1 LNHDA and CDR2 SQIVND come from the germline V gene (reference sequence). Trimming shortened V by 6 bases and J by 7 bases, and 10 bases separated the two germline ends. CDR3 loop: CASRNQGNSPLHF. The CDR3 DNA reads as TGTGCCAGTAGGAACCAGGGGAATTCACCCCTCCACTTT.

The chain combines TRBV12-3 or TRBV12-4 with TRBJ1-3; D is possibly TRBD1 (6 bases). This CDR3 region has 13 residues. Between the trimmed V and J ends, which lost 7 bases and 4 bases, there was a span of 11 bases. CDR3 sequence: CASTGTTGNTIYF. The CDR3 region has the DNA TGTGCCAGCACCGGGACAACCGGAAACACCATATATTTT.

The V gene is TRBV15, the J gene TRBJ2-1; perhaps TRBD2 as D (6 bases). Trimming took off 0 bases at V and 5 bases at J, with 14 bases between the two ends. This CDR3 spans 16 amino acids. CDR1 and CDR2 (germline): LNHNV, YYDKDF (reference sequence). The CDR3 loop is CATSRDRAGRDNEQFF. As DNA, the CDR3 is TGTGCCACCAGCAGAGATCGGGCGGGGCGAGACAATGAGCAGTTCTTC. Using reference TRBV15 and TRBJ2-1 for the parts outside the CDR3, the full variable domain is DAMVIQNPRYQVTQFGKPVTLSCSQTLNHNVMYWYQQKSSQAPKLLFHYYDKDFNNEADTPDNFQSRRPNTSFCFLDIRSPGLGDTAMYLCATSRDRAGRDNEQFFGPGTRLTVL.

The chain employs TRBV11-2 and TRBJ2-1, with D hard to call. With 1 base removed from V and 0 bases from J, the gap between germline ends came to 4 bases. The germline gives CDR1 SGHAT, CDR2 FQNNGV. The CDR3 contains 14 residues. This chain's CDR3 is CASSLVGSYNEQFF. DNA of the CDR3: TGTGCCAGCAGCTTAGTTGGCTCCTACAATGAGCAGTTCTTC.

The V gene is TRBV24-1, the J gene TRBJ1-2, with TRBD1 identical over 9 bases. The V gene end was trimmed by 4 bases and the J gene end by 7 bases; junction bases not matched to a gene: 3. The germline gives CDR1 KGHDR, CDR2 SFDVKD. The CDR3 length is 13 residues. This CDR3 reads CATSETGGSGYTF. The CDR3 DNA follows: TGTGCCACCAGTGAGACAGGGGGATCTGGCTACACCTTC.